The entry below gives a single T cell receptor beta chain sequence along with its context. What it binds is unknown. Looked up from germline, CDR1 is MNHEY and CDR2 is SMNVEV (reference sequence). The V segment lost 0 bases and the J segment 4 bases; nucleotides outside the gene matches: 12. The CDR3 is made up of 18 amino acids. This entry comes from a study of human T cells and chemical hapten exposure. As to time point: patch test 1, 2 weeks after DPC sensitization. Described treatment: therapeutic diphenylcyclopropenone sensitization with weekly scalp DPC. Participating donors were patients with alopecia, aged 18 to 70 years, considered appropriate candidates for DPC. The study extracted total RNA from unfractionated whole blood. TCRdb independently ran MiXCR on the RACE reads; one entry per CDR3 protein. The sample shows around 120,000 distinct CDR3 sequences, about 13% of them seen only once. General study points: Compared with pre-sensitization or healthy control sets, expanded TCRs clustered more.

The receptor was isolated from a man aged 18 to 35 with alopecia areata. Some clones in this sample may be carry-over from other donors' samples. Sequenced here: whole blood, sampled in connection with sensitization to the hapten diphenylcyclopropenone (DPC). The chain employs TRBV27 and TRBJ2-5, with 9 positions matching TRBD1. CDR3 in amino acids: CASSLSWTGALSGETQYF. In DNA form, the CDR3 reads TGTGCCAGCAGTTTATCTTGGACAGGGGCTCTATCCGGAGAGACCCAGTACTTC.